The 3 T cell receptor beta chains in this list originate from one sample, sequenced in a study of blood T cell repertoires in COVID-19. TCRdb's table, derived via immunoSEQ multiplex PCR, lists solely in-frame clones and lacks some. The table shows around 100,000 clones, with roughly 89% occurring only once. The sequenced material came from peripheral blood. These receptor sequences come from a man aged 55 to 70 with COVID-19, enrolled during active disease.

The J gene is TRBJ2-1, the V gene TRBV27; D may be TRBD2 (6 bases). CDR3 size: 15 residues. Trimming pared 4 bases from V and 7 bases from J, leaving 17 bases between. CDR1 is MNHEY and CDR2 is SMNVEV in the germline V gene (reference sequence). CDR3 residues: CASSSLAGLWNEQFF. CDR3 nucleotides: TGTGCCAGCAGTTCTCTTGCGGGACTTTGGAATGAGCAGTTCTTC.

The V and J genes are TRBV6-6 and TRBJ1-3; TRBD1 aligns across 7 bases. This CDR3 spans 14 amino acids. Looked up from germline, CDR1 is MNHNY and CDR2 is SVGAGI (reference sequence). Unmatched junction bases numbered 4, after V lost 4 bases and J lost 4 bases. CDR3 loop: CASSSDRAGNTIYF. The DNA for the CDR3 is TGTGCCAGCAGTTCAGACAGGGCAGGAAACACCATATATTTT.

The V and J genes are TRBV30 and TRBJ2-7; 10 bases are shared with TRBD2. V lost 0 bases, J lost 4 bases, and 6 bases stayed unmatched. CDR1 is GTSNPN and CDR2 is SVGIG in the germline V gene (reference sequence). CDR3 length: 15 residues. The DNA of the CDR3 is TGTGCCTGGAGTGTACAATGGACTAGCGGATACGAGCAGTACTTC. This gives the protein CAWSVQWTSGYEQYF. The full variable domain, in which reference TRBV30 and TRBJ2-7 provide the parts outside the CDR3, is SQTIHQWPATLVQPVGSPLSLECTVEGTSNPNLYWYRQAAGRGLQLLFYSVGIGQISSEVPQNLSASRPQDRQFILSSKKLLLSDSGFYLCAWSVQWTSGYEQYFGPGTRLTVT.